These 9 T cell receptor beta chains were sequenced from one sample in a study of blood T cell repertoires in COVID-19. The assay was immunoSEQ multiplex PCR, and TCRdb's table has in-frame clones only and misses some. This sample carries a few hundred thousand clones, about 82% of them seen once, and the ten largest clones take 1.5% to 2%. The sample was peripheral blood. The source of these receptors is a woman between 50 and 59 years old with acute or convalescent COVID-19.

The rearrangement joins TRBV28 to TRBJ1-1; 7 bases fit TRBD1. The ends lost 4 bases at V and 4 bases at J; junction bases unmatched: 6. The CDR3 has 14 amino acids. Germline V gene data show CDR1 as MDHEN and CDR2 as SYDVKM. This CDR3 reads CASSSGQVPTEAFF. The DNA of the CDR3 is TGTGCCAGCAGTTCCGGACAGGTCCCCACTGAAGCTTTCTTT.

V gene TRBV28 combines with J gene TRBJ2-7, with D possibly being TRBD1 (6 bases). The CDR3 totals 12 residues. Trimming pared 6 bases from V and 4 bases from J, leaving 10 bases between. The germline V gene has CDR1 MDHEN and CDR2 SYDVKM. The CDR3 DNA sequence: TGTGCCAGCAGGGACAGAAAATACGAGCAGTACTTC. Its translation is CASRDRKYEQYF.

This clone was recorded only once. V is TRBV10-3 and J is TRBJ2-7, with D possibly being TRBD1 (6 bases). The CDR3 loop spans 15 amino acids. Germline assignment: CDR1 ENHRY and CDR2 SYGVKD. The ends were cut back, 6 bases at V and 0 bases at J, with 15 bases in the middle. The CDR3, as DNA: TGTGCCATCAGCGGGACAAGAAAGAGCTCCTACGAGCAGTACTTC. Residues: CAISGTRKSSYEQYF.

This clone has more than one count but fewer than ten. Other DNA sequences within the sample encode an identical CDR3. The chain has TRBV7-3 and TRBJ2-5; D is possibly TRBD2 (5 bases). The CDR3 sequence is 13 residues long. Germline lookup yields CDR1 SGHTA and CDR2 FQGTGA. V was pared by 1 base and J by 5 bases, with 8 bases between. The CDR3 bases are TGTGCCAGCAGCTTAAATAGGGAGGAGACCCAGTACTTC. Translated: CASSLNREETQYF.

V gene TRBV14 combines with J gene TRBJ1-1; D is uncertain. Germline V gives CDR1 SGHDN, CDR2 FVKESK. With 4 bases removed from V and 0 bases from J, the gap between germline ends came to 6 bases. The CDR3 sequence is 13 residues long. Here the CDR3 DNA reads TGTGCCAGCAGCCCTAAGATGAACACTGAAGCTTTCTTT. Protein sequence: CASSPKMNTEAFF. The variable domain in full, with the rest retrieved from reference TRBV14 and TRBJ1-1, is EAGVTQFPSHSVIEKGQTVTLRCDPISGHDNLYWYRRVMGKEIKFLLHFVKESKQDESGMPNNRFLAERTGGTYSTLKVQPAELEDSGVYFCASSPKMNTEAFFGQGTRLTVV.

Details on this clone: The same CDR3 arises from other DNA sequences in this sample as well. The chain has TRBV3-1 (or the pseudogene TRBV3-2) and TRBJ1-5; 10 bases are a match to TRBD1. Germline V gene data show CDR1 as LGHDT and CDR2 as YNNKEL (reference sequence). The CDR3 runs to 14 residues. V was clipped by 6 bases and J by 4 bases; unmatched bases: 3. The CDR3 loop reads CASSRTGGNQPQHF. As DNA, the CDR3 is TGTGCCAGCAGTCGGACAGGGGGTAATCAGCCCCAGCATTTT.

The V and J genes are TRBV29-1 and TRBJ2-7; TRBD1 matches at 8 bases. CDR3 length: 13 residues. The germline V gene has CDR1 SQVTM and CDR2 ANQGSEA. J was trimmed by 7 bases and V by 5 bases; bases with no gene match: 10. The CDR3 DNA follows: TGCAGCGTTACCGGGACAGGTGCATCGGAGCAGTACTTC. It codes for CSVTGTGASEQYF.

The count of this clone is one. The genes are TRBV7-8 and TRBJ2-1, with D possibly TRBD2 on 7 matching bases. Germline V lookup: CDR1 SGHVS, CDR2 FQNEAQ. This CDR3 region has 17 residues. V lost 5 bases to trimming and J lost 7 bases, with 24 bases between them. This CDR3 is CASSNPGVWEGRNEQFF. CDR3 coding DNA: TGTGCCAGCAGCAACCCAGGGGTGTGGGAGGGCCGGAATGAGCAGTTCTTC. Full variable domain (rest looked up from reference TRBV7-8 and TRBJ2-1): GAGVSQSPRYKVAKRGQDVALRCDPISGHVSLFWYQQALGQGPEFLTYFQNEAQLDKSGLPSDRFFAERPEGSVSTLKIQRTQQEDSAVYLCASSNPGVWEGRNEQFFGPGTRLTVL.

The chain carries TRBV28 and TRBJ2-1, with 11 bases fitting TRBD2. This CDR3 has 17 residues. Germline loops: CDR1 MDHEN, CDR2 SYDVKM. The J segment lost 0 bases and the V segment lost 4 bases, leaving 5 bases of the junction unmatched. In DNA, the CDR3 is TGTGCCAGCAGTTCCATAGCGGGAGGGCCCTCCTACAATGAGCAGTTCTTC. Translation gives CASSSIAGGPSYNEQFF.